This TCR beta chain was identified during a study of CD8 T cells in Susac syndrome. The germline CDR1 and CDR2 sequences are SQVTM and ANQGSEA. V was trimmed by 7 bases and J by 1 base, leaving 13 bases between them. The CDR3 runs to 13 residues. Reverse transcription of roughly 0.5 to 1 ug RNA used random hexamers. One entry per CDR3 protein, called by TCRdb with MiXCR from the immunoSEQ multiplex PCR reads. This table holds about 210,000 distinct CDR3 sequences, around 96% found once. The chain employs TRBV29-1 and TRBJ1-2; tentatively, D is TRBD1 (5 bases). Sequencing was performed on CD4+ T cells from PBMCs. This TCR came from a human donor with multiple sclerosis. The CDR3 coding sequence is TGCAGCGGGGGACGGAGGAATAACTATGGCTACACCTTC. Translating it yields CSGGRRNNYGYTF.